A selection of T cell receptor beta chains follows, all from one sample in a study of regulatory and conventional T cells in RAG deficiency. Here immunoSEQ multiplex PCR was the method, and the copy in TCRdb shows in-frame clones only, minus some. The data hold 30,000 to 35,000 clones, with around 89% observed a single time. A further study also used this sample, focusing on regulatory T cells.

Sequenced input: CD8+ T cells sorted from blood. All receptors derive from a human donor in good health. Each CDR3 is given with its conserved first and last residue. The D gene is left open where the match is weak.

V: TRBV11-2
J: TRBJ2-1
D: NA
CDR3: CASSFGSNEQFF

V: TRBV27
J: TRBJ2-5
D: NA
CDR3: CASSLIGGQETQYF

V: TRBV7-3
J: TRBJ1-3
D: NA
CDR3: CASSLERPVDTIYF

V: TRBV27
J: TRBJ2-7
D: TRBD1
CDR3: CASGLPGQGFNEQYF

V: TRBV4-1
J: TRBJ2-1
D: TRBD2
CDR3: CASSQEKLAGDNEQFF

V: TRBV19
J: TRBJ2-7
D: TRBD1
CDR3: CASSIGQGAYEQYF

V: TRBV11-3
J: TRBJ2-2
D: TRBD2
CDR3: CASSSRTSIGELFF

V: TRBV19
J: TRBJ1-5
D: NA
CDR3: CAIKRGNQPQHF

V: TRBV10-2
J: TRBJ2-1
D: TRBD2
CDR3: CASSRVRAGGDEQFF

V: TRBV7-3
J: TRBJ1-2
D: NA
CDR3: CASSPTPGGGQGYTF

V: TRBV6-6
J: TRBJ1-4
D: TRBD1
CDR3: CASSSQGNPNEKLFF

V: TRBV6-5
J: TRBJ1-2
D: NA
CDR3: CASSYSGAGYTF

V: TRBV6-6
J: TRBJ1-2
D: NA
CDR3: CASWGQGINYGYTF

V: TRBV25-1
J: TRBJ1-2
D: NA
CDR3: CASKFGEYGYTF

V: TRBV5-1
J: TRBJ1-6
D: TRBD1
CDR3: CASSERTGRNSPLHF

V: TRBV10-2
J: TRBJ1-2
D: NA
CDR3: CASATNTGYGYTF

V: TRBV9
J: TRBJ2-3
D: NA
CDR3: CASSVENRKDTQYF

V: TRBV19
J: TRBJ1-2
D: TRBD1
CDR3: CASSIGTAGTGKAPDYTF

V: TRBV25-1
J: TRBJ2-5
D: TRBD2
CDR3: CASSVGSGEETQYF

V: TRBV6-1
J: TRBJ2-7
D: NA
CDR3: CASSARYEQYF

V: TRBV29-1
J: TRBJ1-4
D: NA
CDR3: CSVVALGGNEKLFF

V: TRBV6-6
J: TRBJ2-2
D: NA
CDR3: CASTPGRQVTGELFF

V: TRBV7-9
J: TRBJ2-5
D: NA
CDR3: CASSYEGTQYF

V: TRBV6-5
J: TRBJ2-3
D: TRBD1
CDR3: CASSPGTGPTDTQYF

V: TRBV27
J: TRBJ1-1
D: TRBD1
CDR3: CASSPSGTGLNTEAFF

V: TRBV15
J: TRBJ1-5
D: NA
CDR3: CATGESNQPQHF

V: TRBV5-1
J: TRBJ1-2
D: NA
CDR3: CASSLGQAYTF

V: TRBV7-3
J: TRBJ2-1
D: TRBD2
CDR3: CASSSGTSGPLNEQFF

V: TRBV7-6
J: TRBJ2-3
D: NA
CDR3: CASSSLTDTQYF

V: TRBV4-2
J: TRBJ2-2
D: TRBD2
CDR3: CASSQAPRDYTNTGELFF

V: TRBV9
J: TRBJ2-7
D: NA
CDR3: CASSADYYSSYEQYF

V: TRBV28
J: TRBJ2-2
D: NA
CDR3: CASSFRTGDYTGELFF

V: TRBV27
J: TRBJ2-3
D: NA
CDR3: CASGTDTQYF

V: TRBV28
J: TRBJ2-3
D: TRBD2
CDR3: CASSSPSGGTSSPTDTQYF

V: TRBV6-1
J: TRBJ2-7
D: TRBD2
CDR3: CASKASGSSYEQYF

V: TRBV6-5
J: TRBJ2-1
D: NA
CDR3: CASSILLSNEQFF

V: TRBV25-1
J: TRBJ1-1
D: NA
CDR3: CASSEWEELNTEAFF

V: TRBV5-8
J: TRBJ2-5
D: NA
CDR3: CASSLARVRYQETQYF

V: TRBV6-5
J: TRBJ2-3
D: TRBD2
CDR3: CASSNERGGTDTQYF

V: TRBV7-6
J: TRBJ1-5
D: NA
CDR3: CASSLGSLQGDQPQHF

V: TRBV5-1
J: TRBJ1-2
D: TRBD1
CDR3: CASSTGTGGYYGYTF

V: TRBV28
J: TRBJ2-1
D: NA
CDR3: CASSGYDFTGSLNEQFF

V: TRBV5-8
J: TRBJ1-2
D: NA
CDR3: CASSPGTALAYTF

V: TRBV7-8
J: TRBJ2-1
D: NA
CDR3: CASSPYRGLNEQFF

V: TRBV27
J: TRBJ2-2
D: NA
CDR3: CASSLRVESRELFF

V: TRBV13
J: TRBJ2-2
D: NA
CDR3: CASSLRTAPGELFF

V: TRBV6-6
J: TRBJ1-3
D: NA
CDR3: CASSYGVEAGNTIYF

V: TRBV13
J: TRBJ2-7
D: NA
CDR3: CASSLGPGPAYEQYF

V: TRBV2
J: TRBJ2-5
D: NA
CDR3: CARGTSQETQYF

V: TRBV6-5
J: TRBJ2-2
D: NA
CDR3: CASSPEGTGELFF

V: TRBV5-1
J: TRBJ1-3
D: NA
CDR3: CASSLDPASSGNTIYF

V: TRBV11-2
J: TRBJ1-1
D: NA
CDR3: CASSFFLGGEYTEAFF